One and the same sample provided the 30 T cell receptor beta chains below, sequenced in a study of tumor and adjacent non-tumor tissue in lung cancer. The template was RNA from unsorted bulk tissue. Three rounds of nested PCR, following a modified ARM-PCR protocol, produced the TCRbeta library. TCRdb processed the multiplex PCR reads anew with MiXCR; each CDR3 protein has one entry. This table holds over 130,000 distinct CDR3 sequences, approximately 66% found once. The sample taken for sequencing was lung tumor tissue. Every receptor here comes from a man aged 55-75 years with small cell lung cancer.

This clonotype showed up many times. This chain connects TRBV29-1 to TRBJ1-2, with 9 bases fitting TRBD1. The CDR3 is 12 residues long. Germline values: CDR1 SQVTM, CDR2 ANQGSEA. The junction had 6 bases not matched to a gene; V was cut back by 7 bases and J by 6 bases. The CDR3: CSDTGTGNGYTF. CDR3 DNA: TGCAGCGACACCGGGACAGGGAATGGCTACACCTTC.

Concerning this clonotype itself: Germline is not matched at one junction end, which may reflect a read error. V is TRBV6-1 and J is TRBJ1-2; D gene ambiguous. The germline gives CDR1 MNHNS, CDR2 SASEGT. The length of the CDR3 is 13 residues. This CDR3 is CASSVEAGVDYTF. In nucleotides, the CDR3 is TGCGCCAGCAGTGTTGAAGCGGGAGTAGACTACACCTTC.

A note on this clonotype: This may arise from a read error, as a much more abundant clone is one base away. The chain recombines TRBV7-8 with TRBJ2-2; D unclear. This CDR3 spans 12 amino acids. The germline gives CDR1 SGHVS, CDR2 FQNEAQ. CDR3 in amino acids: CDSSLRPGELFF. In DNA form, the CDR3 reads TGTGACAGCAGCCTGCGGCCCGGGGAGCTGTTTTTT.

The table lists this clonotype with a few counts. This may be a read error: a much more frequent sequence differs by one nucleotide. The conserved final phenylalanine or tryptophan is absent from the CDR3, which likely points to a read error. The chain joins TRBV11-3 to TRBJ2-3; D gene unclear. The CDR3 is 13 amino acids. Germline V CDR1 and CDR2: SGHNT, YENEEA. Trimming cost V 5 bases and J 4 bases, with 10 bases left between them. The chain's CDR3 is CASSPSSADTQYL. CDR3 DNA sequence: TGTGCCAGCAGCCCGTCGAGCGCAGATACGCAGTATTTG.

This clonotype has a single count. A junction boundary mismatches the germline segment, possibly from a read error. This chain connects TRBV6-1 to TRBJ2-1; perhaps D is TRBD1 or TRBD2 (7 bases each). Germline lookup yields CDR1 MNHNS and CDR2 SASEGT. The CDR3 runs 16 residues. The CDR3 loop is CDSSEFRGGLYNEQFF. The CDR3 region has the DNA TGTGACAGCAGTGAATTCAGGGGGGGGCTTTACAATGAGCAGTTCTTC.

On this clonotype: Compared with germline, one end of the junction differs, possibly owing to a read error. The genes are TRBV20-1 and TRBJ2-1; either TRBD1 or TRBD2 may supply D (6 bases each). The germline V gene encodes CDR1 DFQATT and CDR2 SNEGSKA (reference sequence). The CDR3 is 14 residues long. CDR3 in DNA: TGTAGAGCTAAGGGGGGAAGCTCCTACAATGAGCAGTTCTTC. Protein: CRAKGGSSYNEQFF.

This sequence joins TRBV20-1 and TRBJ2-1; a weak D match, TRBD1 (6 bases). Germline CDR1 reads DFQATT; CDR2 reads SNEGSKA (reference sequence). Trimming left V 5 bases short and J 7 bases short, with 12 bases between. The CDR3 extends over 12 amino acids. Here the CDR3 DNA reads TGCAGTGCTGGATGCAGGGGTAATGAGCAGTTCTTC. This translates into CSAGCRGNEQFF.

In regard to this clonotype: A clone one base away is much larger, so this may be a read error. This chain links TRBV24-1 with TRBJ1-2; no definite D call. The CDR3 consists of 15 residues. V was shortened by 2 bases and J by 5 bases, with 14 bases between the two germline ends. The germline gives CDR1 KGHDR, CDR2 SFDVKD. The CDR3 coding sequence is TGTGCCACCAGTGATTCTGGGATAGATTATTATGGCTACACCTTC. Residues: CATSDSGIDYYGYTF.

Regarding this clonotype: One base away lies a much larger clone, so this may be a sequencing read error. The rearrangement uses TRBV20-1 and TRBJ2-2; 11 bases are a match to TRBD2. The CDR3 contains 14 residues. Germline V gene data show CDR1 as DFQATT and CDR2 as SNEGSKA (reference sequence). The CDR3 loop is CSARLAGGTGEMFF. The CDR3 DNA is TGCAGTGCAAGGCTAGCGGGAGGTACCGGGGAGATGTTTTTT.

A remark on this clonotype: Given a much more abundant clone one base away, this may be a read error. The chain carries TRBV6-5 and TRBJ1-1; 8 positions agree with TRBD1. The CDR3 is 15 residues long. Germline assignment: CDR1 MNHEY and CDR2 SVGAGI. CDR3 nucleotide sequence: TGTGCCAGCAGTTACCTCGGGACAGGAAACACTGAAGCTTTATTT. It specifies CASSYLGTGNTEALF.

This sequence joins TRBV11-2 and TRBJ2-1, with D tentatively TRBD2 (6 bases). The CDR3 is 14 residues long. V was pared by 3 bases and J by 8 bases, with 14 bases between. CDR1 and CDR2 from the germline V gene are SGHAT and FQNNGV. The CDR3 loop is CASSFGRSMDEQFF. DNA for the CDR3: TGTGCCAGCAGCTTCGGGAGAAGTATGGATGAGCAGTTCTTC.

This sequence joins TRBV6-5 and TRBJ1-1; the D is unclear. V was shortened by 10 bases and J by 10 bases, with 16 bases between the two germline ends. Germline assignment: CDR1 MNHEY and CDR2 SVGAGI. CDR3 length: 11 amino acids. Written as DNA, the CDR3 is TGTGCCATCAGCTCTCAATGGGGAGCTTTCTTT. This gives the protein CAISSQWGAFF.

This chain connects TRBV5-8 to TRBJ2-5, with TRBD2 identical over 8 bases. Germline trimming cut 4 bases from V and 0 bases from J; bases unmatched to any gene: 8. CDR3 length: 16 residues. From germline, CDR1 is SGHTS and CDR2 YDEGEE. Here the CDR3 reads CASSRLSGSYQETQYF. The CDR3 nucleotides are TGTGCCAGCAGCCGGCTGAGCGGGAGTTACCAAGAGACCCAGTACTTC.

As concerns this clonotype: A read error is possible here, since a much larger clone lies one base away. The gene calls are TRBV5-1 and TRBJ1-1; no definite D call. Trimming removed 7 bases from V and 2 bases from J, with 15 bases in between. The CDR3 is 14 amino acids. Germline V gene lookup returns CDR1 SGHRS and CDR2 YFSETQ. CDR3 DNA: TGCGCCAGCCGTCCGCCAGTGAGCAACACTGAAGCTTTCTTT. Translating it yields CASRPPVSNTEAFF.

Details on this clonotype: A read error may be the cause here, since a much bigger clone is one base away. The gene calls are TRBV20-1 and TRBJ1-6, with 7 bases identical to TRBD1. CDR3 size: 15 residues. The junction had 10 bases not matched to a gene; V was cut back by 4 bases and J by 7 bases. Looked up from germline, CDR1 is DFQATT and CDR2 is SNEGSKA (reference sequence). The CDR3 here is CSANRDSGRNSPLHF. The CDR3 bases are TGCAGTGCTAACCGGGACAGTGGGCGGAATTCACCCCTCCACTTT.

In the case of this clonotype: Possible read error: a much larger clone is one base away. The rearrangement uses TRBV6-1 and TRBJ2-5; the D gene is possibly TRBD2 (5 bases). V lost 7 bases, J lost 3 bases, and 15 bases lay in between. Germline values: CDR1 MNHNS, CDR2 SASEGT. The CDR3 is 14 amino acids. CDR3 nucleotides: TGTGCCAGCACCAGAGTCGAGGGCGAAGAGACCCAGTACTTC. This translates into CASTRVEGEETQYF.

This clonotype showed up many times. In nucleotides, the CDR3 is TGTGCCAGCAGCTTAGGGCGGTACTTGGGGGGTGAGACCCAGTACTTC. Its translation: CASSLGRYLGGETQYF. The chain is built from TRBV11-2 and TRBJ2-5, with D maybe TRBD2 (6 bases). Germline assignment: CDR1 SGHAT and CDR2 FQNNGV. V shed 1 base and J shed 5 bases, with 17 bases lying between them. CDR3 length equals 16 residues. Full variable domain (missing parts from reference TRBV11-2 and TRBJ2-5): EAGVAQSPRYKIIEKRQSVAFWCNPISGHATLYWYQQILGQGPKLLIQFQNNGVVDDSQLPKDRFSAERLKGVDSTLKIQPAKLEDSAVYLCASSLGRYLGGETQYFGPGTRLLVL.

For this clonotype: A much bigger clone sits one base away, suggesting this may be a read error. The chain is built from TRBV4-1 and TRBJ2-7; maybe TRBD1 (6 bases). CDR1 is MGHRA and CDR2 is YSYEKL in the germline V gene. This CDR3 comprises 17 residues. Trimming shortened V by 1 base and J by 0 bases, and 16 bases separated the two germline ends. CDR3 region: CASSQVKGTWDSYEQYF. In nucleotides, the CDR3 is TGCGCCAGCAGCCAAGTGAAAGGGACATGGGACTCCTACGAGCAGTACTTC.

About this clonotype: Since the CDR3 does not end with the conserved phenylalanine or tryptophan, this likely comes from a read error. The rearrangement uses TRBV4-1 and TRBJ1-5; the D is unclear. The CDR3 length is 14 residues. The germline CDR1 and CDR2 sequences are MGHRA and YSYEKL. The CDR3, as DNA: TGCGCCAACAGCCCCGCAAGGAACAATCAGCCCCAGCATTAT. Amino acid sequence: CANSPARNNQPQHY.

This clonotype was detected once. An end of the junction does not agree with germline; a read error may underlie this. This chain connects TRBV6-5 to TRBJ1-1, with 7 bases lining up with TRBD1. CDR1 is MNHEY and CDR2 is SVGAGI in the germline V gene. The CDR3 has 14 residues. CDR3 in amino acids: CASSRQGVGTEASF. CDR3 bases: TGTGCTAGCAGCAGACAGGGAGTGGGCACTGAAGCTTCCTTT.

Note on this clonotype: A much more abundant neighbour one base away suggests this may be a read error. V and J are TRBV11-2 and TRBJ1-4; D is undetermined. The CDR3 spans 11 residues. In germline, CDR1 is SGHAT, CDR2 FQNNGV. Trimming removed 5 bases from V and 8 bases from J, with 6 bases in between. In nucleotides, the CDR3 is TGTGCCAGCAGCCTGACGGAAAAACTGTTTTTT. It is translated as CASSLTEKLFF.

The chain uses TRBV25-1 and TRBJ2-7; 7 positions match TRBD2. V shed 1 base, J shed 0 bases, and the junction held 12 bases outside the gene matches. Germline V gene sequence: CDR1 MGHDK, CDR2 SYGVNS. The CDR3 runs to 18 residues. The CDR3 region is CASSESGGSGPSSYEQYV. In DNA, the CDR3 is TGTGCCAGCAGTGAATCGGGGGGTAGCGGCCCCAGCTCCTACGAGCAGTACGTC.

To note about this clonotype: Compared with germline, one end of the junction differs, possibly owing to a read error. The V and J genes are TRBV13 and TRBJ1-6; no reliable D call. The CDR3 contains 17 residues. Germline CDR1 PRHDT, CDR2 FYEKMQ (reference sequence). The CDR3 region has the DNA TGTGACAGCAGCCAAAACGACGGAAGCTCCTATAATTCACCCCTCCACTTT. As protein: CDSSQNDGSSYNSPLHF.

The J gene is TRBJ2-2, the V gene TRBV5-4; D is unclear. V lost 4 bases and J lost 3, with 7 bases in between. CDR1 is SGHNT and CDR2 is YYREEE in the germline V gene (reference sequence). The CDR3 is 13 amino acids. CDR3 loop: CASSHVDTGELFF. CDR3 nucleotides: TGTGCCAGCAGCCACGTGGACACCGGGGAGCTGTTTTTT.

Notes on this clonotype: This may arise from a read error, as a much more abundant clone is one base away. The chain couples TRBV5-5 to TRBJ2-3; D is perhaps TRBD1 or TRBD2 (7 bases each). Trimming shortened V by 6 bases and J by 5 bases, and 25 bases separated the two germline ends. In germline, CDR1 is SGHKS, CDR2 YYEKEE (reference sequence). The CDR3 is made up of 17 amino acids. The CDR3 DNA sequence: TGTGCCAGCAACTTAATTGGTGGGGGAGGGGGCAGAGATACGCAGTATTTT. Its protein product is CASNLIGGGGGRDTQYF.

This clonotype has only one observation. The chain uses TRBV11-2 and TRBJ2-1, with 8 nucleotides matching TRBD2. This CDR3 has 13 residues. Germline loops: CDR1 SGHAT, CDR2 FQNNGV. The V and J ends lost 7 bases and 7 bases, in that order; junction bases with no gene match: 6. CDR3 protein: CASMWREVNEQFF. The CDR3 DNA follows: TGTGCCAGCATGTGGCGGGAGGTTAATGAGCAGTTCTTC.

This clonotype was counted many times. The chain joins TRBV10-2 to TRBJ2-7; TRBD2 matches 9 bases. In germline, CDR1 is WSHSY, CDR2 SAAADI. V was clipped by 2 bases and J by 0 bases; unmatched bases: 5. The CDR3 is made up of 16 amino acids. The CDR3 nucleotides read TGCGCCAGCAGTGAGGCGACTAGCGGTACCTCCTACGAGCAGTACTTC. Its translation is CASSEATSGTSYEQYF.

Of note for this clonotype: A much bigger clone sits one base away, suggesting this may be a read error. This rearrangement joins TRBV20-1 to TRBJ1-6; D uncertain. Germline V gives CDR1 DFQATT, CDR2 SNEGSKA (reference sequence). This CDR3 is 15 amino acids long. Here the CDR3 DNA reads TGCAGTGCTAGGGTCCGGGGTTCGAGGAATTTACCCCTCCACTTT. Translating it yields CSARVRGSRNLPLHF.

Comment on this clonotype: The junction does not match germline at one end; this may be a read error. This rearrangement joins TRBV6-5 to TRBJ1-2; D gene ambiguous. Germline V lookup: CDR1 MNHEY, CDR2 SVGAGI. This CDR3 has 14 residues. CDR3 sequence: CVSSYSIANYDYTF. The CDR3 coding sequence is TGTGTCAGCAGTTACTCGATTGCCAACTATGACTATACCTTC.

On this clonotype: A junction end diverges from the germline sequence, so it may reflect a read error. The chain links TRBV4-2 to TRBJ2-5; 7 bases match TRBD2. The CDR3 has 13 amino acids. Germline-derived CDR1 and CDR2 are LGHNA and YNFKEQ. The CDR3 coding sequence is TGTGTCAGCAGCCAAGACGCGGGAGAGACCCAATATTTC. Translating it yields CVSSQDAGETQYF.